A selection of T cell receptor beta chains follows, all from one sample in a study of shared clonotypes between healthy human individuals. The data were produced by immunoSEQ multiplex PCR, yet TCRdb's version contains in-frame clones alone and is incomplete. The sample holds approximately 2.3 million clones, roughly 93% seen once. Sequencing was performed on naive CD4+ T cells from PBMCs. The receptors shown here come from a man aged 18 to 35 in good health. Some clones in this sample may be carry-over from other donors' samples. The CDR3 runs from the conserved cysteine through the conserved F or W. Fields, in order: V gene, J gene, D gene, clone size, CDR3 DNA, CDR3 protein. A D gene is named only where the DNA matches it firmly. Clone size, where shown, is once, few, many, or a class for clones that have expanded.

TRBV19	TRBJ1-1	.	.	TGTGCCAGTAGTCTTTGGTTGGTCAACATGAACACTGAAGCTTTCTTT	CASSLWLVNMNTEAFF
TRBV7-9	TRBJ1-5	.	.	TGTGCCAGCAGCTTAGCGGAGGGTAAGCCCCAGCATTTT	CASSLAEGKPQHF
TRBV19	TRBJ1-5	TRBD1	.	TGTGCCAGTAGTAACAGGGGAGTAACTAATCAGCCCCAGCATTTT	CASSNRGVTNQPQHF
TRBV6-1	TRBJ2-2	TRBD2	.	TGTGCCAGCAGTGCCGGGACTAGTGCCTCCTGGGAGCTGTTTTTT	CASSAGTSASWELFF
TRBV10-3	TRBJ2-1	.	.	TGTGCCATCAGTGAGGGGGGCGGGAGCCTCTACAATGAGCAGTTCTTC	CAISEGGGSLYNEQFF
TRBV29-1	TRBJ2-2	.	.	TGCAGCGTTGTCAGACAGATCTTTACCGGGGAGCTGTTTTTT	CSVVRQIFTGELFF
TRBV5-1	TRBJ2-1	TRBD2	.	TGCGCCAGCAGCTTGGAGCGGGGGGACAATGAGCAGTTCTTC	CASSLERGDNEQFF
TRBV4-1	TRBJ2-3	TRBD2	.	TGCGCCAGCAGCCACGGACTAGCGGCAGATACGCAGTATTTT	CASSHGLAADTQYF
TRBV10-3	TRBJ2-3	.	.	TGTGCCACCACAGGCAGCACAGATACGCAGTATTTT	CATTGSTDTQYF
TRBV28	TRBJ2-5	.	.	TGTGCCAGCAGGGGTCCGAAAGAGACCCAGTACTTC	CASRGPKETQYF
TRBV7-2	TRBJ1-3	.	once	TGTGCCAGCAGCCAAAGTCAGGCAGCCTCTGGAAACACCATATATTTT	CASSQSQAASGNTIYF
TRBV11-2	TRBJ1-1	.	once	TGTGCCAGCAGCTGGACGGGGAACACTGAAGCTTTCTTT	CASSWTGNTEAFF
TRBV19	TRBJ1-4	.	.	TGTGCCAGTAGATTGGGAAATGAAAAACTGTTTTTT	CASRLGNEKLFF
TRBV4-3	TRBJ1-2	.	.	TGCGCCAGCAGCCAAGAACGGCGGATGAAGGGTAACTATGGCTACACCTTC	CASSQERRMKGNYGYTF
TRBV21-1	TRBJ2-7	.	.	TGTGCCAGCAGCAAAGCGCTAGACAGCAAAACCTACGAGCAGTACTTC	CASSKALDSKTYEQYF
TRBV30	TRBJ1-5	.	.	TGTGCCTGGACTCGGGACGGGCCCCAGCATTTT	CAWTRDGPQHF
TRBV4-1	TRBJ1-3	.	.	TGCGCCAGCAGCCAAGAACCCCACGGGGGAAACACCATATATTTT	CASSQEPHGGNTIYF
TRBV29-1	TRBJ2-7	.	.	TGCAGCGCCACTATAAACGAGCAGTACTTC	CSATINEQYF
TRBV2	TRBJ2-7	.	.	TGTGCCAGCGGCGACGTGTACGAGCAGTACTTC	CASGDVYEQYF
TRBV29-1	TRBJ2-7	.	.	TGCAGCGTTGGTTTGGGCCGGGGCCTCCGCGAGCAGTACTTC	CSVGLGRGLREQYF
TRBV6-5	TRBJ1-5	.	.	TGTGCCAGCAGTTACTCGTCCTCGGGGCATCAGCCCCAGCATTTT	CASSYSSSGHQPQHF
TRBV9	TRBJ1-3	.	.	TGTGCCAGCAGCGTCGGATCAAGGGACACCATATATTTT	CASSVGSRDTIYF
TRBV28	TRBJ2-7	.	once	TGTGCCAGCAGTAAAACAAGGACAGGCGGGAGCTCCTACGAGCAGTACTTC	CASSKTRTGGSSYEQYF
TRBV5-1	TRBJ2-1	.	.	TGCGCCAGCAGCGTTACAGGGTACAATGAGCAGTTCTTC	CASSVTGYNEQFF
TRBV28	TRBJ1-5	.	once	TGTGCCAGCAGTTGGGGGGGTTCCCAATATCAGCCCCAGCATTTT	CASSWGGSQYQPQHF
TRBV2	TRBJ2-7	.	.	TGTGCCAGCGCAGCCTGGTTTGGGGGGAAGTACTTC	CASAAWFGGKYF
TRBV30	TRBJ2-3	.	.	TGTGCCTGGAACTTTAGGGGTGCAAACACAGATACGCAGTATTTT	CAWNFRGANTDTQYF
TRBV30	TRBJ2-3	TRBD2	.	TGTGCCTGGAGTGGGGGACTAGCGGGAGGGCCAGATACGCAGTATTTT	CAWSGGLAGGPDTQYF
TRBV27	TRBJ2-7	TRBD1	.	TGTGCCAGCAGGGGGACAGGGGGCGTTGGCGAGCAGTACTTC	CASRGTGGVGEQYF
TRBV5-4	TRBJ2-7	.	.	TGTGCCAGCAGCCCACCCGAGGGCTACGAGCAGTACTTC	CASSPPEGYEQYF
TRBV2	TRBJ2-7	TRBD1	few	TGTGCCAGCAGTCTACCATCTCGACAGGGCAGCTCCTACGAGCAGTACTTC	CASSLPSRQGSSYEQYF
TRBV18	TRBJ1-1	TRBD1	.	TGTGCCAGCTCACCGGACAGGGGACGGACTGAAGCTTTCTTT	CASSPDRGRTEAFF
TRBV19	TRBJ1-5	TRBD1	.	TGTGCCAGTAGCATAGACAGGGTGCAGGTTCAGCCCCAGCATTTT	CASSIDRVQVQPQHF
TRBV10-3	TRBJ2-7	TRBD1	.	TGTGCCATCGGACAGGGGGGGTCCGAGCAGTACTTC	CAIGQGGSEQYF
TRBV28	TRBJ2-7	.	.	TGTGCCAGCAGTTTTCGGGTGCGGGGGCCCTACGAGCAGTACTTC	CASSFRVRGPYEQYF
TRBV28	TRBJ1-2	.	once	TGTGCCAGCAGTTTAAACAGGGTCATAGGCTACACCTTC	CASSLNRVIGYTF
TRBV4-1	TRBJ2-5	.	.	TGCGCCAGCAGCCCCCGAGGAAACGACCAAGAGACCCAGTACTTC	CASSPRGNDQETQYF
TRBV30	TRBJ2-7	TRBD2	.	TGTGCCTGGAGTGTGGGACTAGCCGCCTCCTACGAGCAGTACTTC	CAWSVGLAASYEQYF
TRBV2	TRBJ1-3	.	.	TGTGCCAGCAGTCCCTCGGGTCCTGGAAACACCATATATTTT	CASSPSGPGNTIYF
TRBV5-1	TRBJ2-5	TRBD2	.	TGCGCCAGCAGCCCAGTAGCGGGAGGTCAAGAGACCCAGTACTTC	CASSPVAGGQETQYF
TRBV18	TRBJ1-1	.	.	TGTGCCAGCTCATCTGCCCAATCGATGGGGGGCACTGAAGCTTTCTTT	CASSSAQSMGGTEAFF
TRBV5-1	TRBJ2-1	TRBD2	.	TGCGCCAGCAGCTTTCTAGCGGGAGTAGGCAATGAGCAGTTCTTC	CASSFLAGVGNEQFF
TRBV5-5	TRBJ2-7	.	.	TGTGCCAGCAGCTTCGGACCCTACGAGCAGTACTTC	CASSFGPYEQYF
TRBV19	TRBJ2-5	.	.	TGTGCCAGTAGTATTTCTGGGAGGCGGGAGACCCAGTACTTC	CASSISGRRETQYF
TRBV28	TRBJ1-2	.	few	TGTGCCAGCGGCACAGTAAACTATGGCTACACCTTC	CASGTVNYGYTF
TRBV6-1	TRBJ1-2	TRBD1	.	TGTGCCAGCGGGGACAGGAGGTATGGCTACACCTTC	CASGDRRYGYTF
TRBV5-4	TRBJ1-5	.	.	TGTGCCAGCAGCTTGGAGCCGGCGCCGGGGCAGCCCCAGCATTTT	CASSLEPAPGQPQHF
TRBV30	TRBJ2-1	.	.	TGTGCCTGGATGGTGGAGACAGTACAGTTCTTC	CAWMVETVQFF
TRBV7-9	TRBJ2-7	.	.	TGTGCCAGCAGCTTGGGCCTTTCCCCCCGAGGGGAGCAGTACTTC	CASSLGLSPRGEQYF
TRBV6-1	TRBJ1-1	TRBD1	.	TGTGCCAGCAGTGCCAACAGGGGTCGGGCTGAAGCTTTCTTT	CASSANRGRAEAFF
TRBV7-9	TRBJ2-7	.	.	TGTGCCAGCAGCTTAGCGGGAGCGAGAGAGCAGTACTTC	CASSLAGAREQYF
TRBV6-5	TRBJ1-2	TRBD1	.	TGTGCCAGCAGTTTCGGGTGGGGACAGGGCGCCTATGGCTACACCTTC	CASSFGWGQGAYGYTF
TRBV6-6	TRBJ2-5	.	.	TGTGCCAGCACCCAAACCGGACGGGAAGAGACCCAGTACTTC	CASTQTGREETQYF
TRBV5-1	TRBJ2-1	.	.	TGCGCCAGCAGCTTAATCCCTAGCGCAGCCTACAATGAGCAGTTCTTC	CASSLIPSAAYNEQFF